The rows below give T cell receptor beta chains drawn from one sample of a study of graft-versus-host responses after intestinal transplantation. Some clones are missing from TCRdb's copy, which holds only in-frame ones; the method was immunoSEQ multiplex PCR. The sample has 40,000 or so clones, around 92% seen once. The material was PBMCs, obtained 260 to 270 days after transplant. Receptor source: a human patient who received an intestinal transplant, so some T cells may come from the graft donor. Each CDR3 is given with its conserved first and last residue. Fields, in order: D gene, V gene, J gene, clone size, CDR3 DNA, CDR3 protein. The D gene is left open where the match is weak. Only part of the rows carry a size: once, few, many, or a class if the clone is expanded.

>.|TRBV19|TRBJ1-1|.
TGTGCCAGTACCCCTTGGGTGGGTACTGAAGCTTTCTTT
CASTPWVGTEAFF
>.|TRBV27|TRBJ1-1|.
TGTGCCAGCAGTTTAGGGGTTGGCACTGAAGCTTTCTTT
CASSLGVGTEAFF
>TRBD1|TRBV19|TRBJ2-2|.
TGTGCCAGTATGGACAGGGTCACCGGGGAGCTGTTTTTT
CASMDRVTGELFF
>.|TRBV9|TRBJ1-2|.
TGTGCCAGCAGCGTAGCCGGCGTATCGTATGTGGGCTACACCTTC
CASSVAGVSYVGYTF
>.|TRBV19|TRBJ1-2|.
TGTGCCAGTAGTAGAGTTAACTATGGCTACACCTTC
CASSRVNYGYTF
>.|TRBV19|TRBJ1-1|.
TGTGCCAGTAGTGAGAACACTGAAGCTTTCTTT
CASSENTEAFF
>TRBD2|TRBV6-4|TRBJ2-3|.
TGTGCCAGCAGTGGGATACTAGCGGGGGGGCCGGATACGCAGTATTTT
CASSGILAGGPDTQYF
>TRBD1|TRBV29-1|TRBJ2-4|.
TGCAGCGTTTCTCCCACGCCAGGACAGGGGAAAAACATTCAGTACTTC
CSVSPTPGQGKNIQYF
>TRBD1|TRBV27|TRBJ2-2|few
TGTGCCAGCAGTTTATTAGGGGGCGGACCCGGGGAGCTGTTTTTT
CASSLLGGGPGELFF
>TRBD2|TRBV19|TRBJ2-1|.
TGTGCCAGTAGTATCATGGTCCAATCGGGAGGCCCCTACAATGAGCAGTTCTTC
CASSIMVQSGGPYNEQFF
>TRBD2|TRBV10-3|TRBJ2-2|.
TGTGCCATCAGTGAGAAGGCGGGAGACACCGGGGAGCTGTTTTTT
CAISEKAGDTGELFF
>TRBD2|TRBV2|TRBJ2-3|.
TGTGCCAGCTGGGGTACTCCTAGCGGGGGCACAGATACGCAGTATTTT
CASWGTPSGGTDTQYF
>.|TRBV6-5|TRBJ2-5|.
TGTGCCAGCAGTACCTTTGCGGGGGAGACCCAGTACTTC
CASSTFAGETQYF
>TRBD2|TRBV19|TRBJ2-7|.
TGTGCCAGTTCCCTCCAAACTAGCGGGGGCTTCTACGAGCAGTACTTC
CASSLQTSGGFYEQYF
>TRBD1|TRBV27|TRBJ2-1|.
TGTGCCAGCAGTTCGACAGGGGTCATCAATGAGCAGTTCTTC
CASSSTGVINEQFF
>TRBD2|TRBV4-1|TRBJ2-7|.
TGCGCCAGCAGCCACGGAGAACGAAACTTTCCGGGACTAGCGAGCGAGCAGTACTTC
CASSHGERNFPGLASEQYF
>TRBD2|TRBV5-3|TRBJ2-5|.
TGTGCCAGAAGCTTGGGACTAGCGGGGGGCCGGAAGACCCAGTACTTC
CARSLGLAGGRKTQYF
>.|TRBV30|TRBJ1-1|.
TGTGCCTGGAGTAAGAGGGCTGAAGCTTTCTTT
CAWSKRAEAFF
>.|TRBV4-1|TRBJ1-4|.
TGCGCCAGCAGCCGGCAACAACAATGGCAGACGAATGAAAAACTGTTTTTT
CASSRQQQWQTNEKLFF
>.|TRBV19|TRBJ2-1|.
TGTGCCAGTAGTATGGGGTCAATGTGGACTCTTAAAAATGAGCAGTTCTTC
CASSMGSMWTLKNEQFF
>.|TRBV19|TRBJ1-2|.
TGTGCCAGTAGGGGGCAGGGCGGTGGCTACACCTTC
CASRGQGGGYTF
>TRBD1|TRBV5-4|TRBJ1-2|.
TGTGCCAGCAGCTTAGACAGAGGGGGCGGGGATGGCTACACCTTC
CASSLDRGGGDGYTF
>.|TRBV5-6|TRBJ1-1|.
TGTGCCAGCAGCTTTCGATTAGTCAGTAACACTGAAGCTTTCTTT
CASSFRLVSNTEAFF
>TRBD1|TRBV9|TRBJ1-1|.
TGTGCCAGCAGCGTAGCCCCGGGACAGAGGAACACTGAAGCTTTCTTT
CASSVAPGQRNTEAFF
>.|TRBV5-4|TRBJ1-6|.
TGTGCCAGCAGCTTAAAACAGGGCGGGTTCAGAGATTCACCCCTCCACTTT
CASSLKQGGFRDSPLHF
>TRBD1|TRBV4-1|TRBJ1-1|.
TGCGCCAGCAGCGCACCCGGGACAGGGGGACCCCGCACTGAAGCTTTCTTT
CASSAPGTGGPRTEAFF
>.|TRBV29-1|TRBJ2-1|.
TGCAGCGTTGAAGATCGAGGGGTGTCCGTCTACAATGAGCAGTTCTTC
CSVEDRGVSVYNEQFF
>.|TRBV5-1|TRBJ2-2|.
TGCGCCAGCAGCTTGGCCGGGTGGAGGGAAGGAACCGGGGAGCTGTTTTTT
CASSLAGWREGTGELFF
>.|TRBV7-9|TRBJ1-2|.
TGTGCCAGCAGCTTAAGCGGGACGGCACCATACTACACCTTC
CASSLSGTAPYYTF
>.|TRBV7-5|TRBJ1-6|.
TGTGTCAGAAGCTTCCGAAGGACTGAGGGGAGGAGCTCCTATAATTCACCCCTCCACTTT
CVRSFRRTEGRSSYNSPLHF
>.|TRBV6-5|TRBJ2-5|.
TGTGCCAGCAGTGAACCAGGCAGCGGGACCCAGTACTTC
CASSEPGSGTQYF
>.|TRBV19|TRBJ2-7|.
TGTGCCAGTAGTCCGGAGACCGTCGACGAGCAGTACTTC
CASSPETVDEQYF
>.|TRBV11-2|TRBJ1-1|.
TGTGCCAGCAGCTTAGATCATGAATTTATGCCTGAAGCTTTCTTT
CASSLDHEFMPEAFF
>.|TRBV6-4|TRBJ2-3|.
TGTGCCAGCAGTGACTCTCCCGGGGCCACAGATACGCAGTATTTT
CASSDSPGATDTQYF
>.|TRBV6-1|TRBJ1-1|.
TGTGCCAGCAGTGATGGGGGTAAGATGAACACTGAAGCTTTCTTT
CASSDGGKMNTEAFF
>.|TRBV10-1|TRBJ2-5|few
TGCGCCAGCAGTGAGTCGACGGGAGAGACCCAGTACTTC
CASSESTGETQYF
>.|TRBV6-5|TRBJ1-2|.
TGTGCCAGCCGAGGGGGGGGAAACTATGGCTACACCTTC
CASRGGGNYGYTF
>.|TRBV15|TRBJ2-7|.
TGTGCCACCAGCCCCCTAGCCCCGCGACAGGTCTACTACGAGCAGTACTTC
CATSPLAPRQVYYEQYF
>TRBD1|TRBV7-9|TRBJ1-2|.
TGTGCCAGCAGCATACAGGGGGCTCGGGGCTACACCTTC
CASSIQGARGYTF
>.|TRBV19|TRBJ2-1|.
TGTGCCAGTAGCGGGGGGCTCTACAATGAGCAGTTCTTC
CASSGGLYNEQFF
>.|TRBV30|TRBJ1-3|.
TGTGCCTGGAAATGGATGACGACCTTTTGCTCTGGAAACACCATATATTTT
CAWKWMTTFCSGNTIYF